The rows below give T cell receptor beta chains drawn from one sample of a study of human T cells and chemical hapten exposure. TCRdb passed the 5' RACE reads through MiXCR, listing each CDR3 protein once. The sample has 95,000 to 120,000 distinct CDR3 sequences; 19% are singletons. Every receptor here comes from a human donor in good health. The CDR3 runs from the conserved cysteine through the conserved F or W. Only some rows state a clone size, as once, few, many or a class for expanded clones.

.	TRBV30	TRBJ2-7	CAWAASSYEQYF
many	TRBV12-3/TRBV12-4	TRBJ2-7	CASSLGLAGKHEQYF
.	TRBV11-3	TRBJ2-1	CASSPFSGGPYNEQFF
.	TRBV20-1	TRBJ2-1	CSALAPQGLPYNEQFF
few	TRBV6-2/TRBV6-3	TRBJ1-4	CASSYSSGTGDEKLFF
.	TRBV11-2	TRBJ2-1	CASSPLAGAVYNEQFF
many	TRBV7-8	TRBJ2-3	CASSPGTTDTQYF
few	TRBV18	TRBJ1-2	CASSPGKNRANYGYTF
.	TRBV12-3/TRBV12-4	TRBJ2-2	CASTTEGLSTGELFF
.	TRBV27	TRBJ2-7	CASSLLDQGPKPSYEQYF
.	TRBV7-2	TRBJ2-7	CASSRDFTSYEQYF
.	TRBV6-1	TRBJ2-3	CASRGTLAGSATDTQYF
few	TRBV5-5	TRBJ1-1	CASSLADRGIDTTAFF
.	TRBV27	TRBJ1-2	CASSSVGGIEGYTF
.	TRBV9	TRBJ1-6	CASSVEPGGPLHF
once	TRBV12-3/TRBV12-4	TRBJ2-1	CASSLTRGILNEQFF
.	TRBV20-1	TRBJ1-6	CSASTVNDSPLHF
.	TRBV12-3/TRBV12-4	TRBJ1-3	CASRPGVTGNTIYF
.	TRBV20-1	TRBJ2-7	CSARPPTGGLEQYF
.	TRBV6-1	TRBJ2-3	CASTPWRESTDTQYF
few	TRBV5-1	TRBJ1-1	CASSFSGVWTEAFF
few	TRBV28	TRBJ2-7	CASSLGQPRSYEQYF
few	TRBV30	TRBJ1-6	CAWSSRGGGSPLHF
.	TRBV6-1	TRBJ2-2	CATDRQNTGELFF
.	TRBV27	TRBJ1-5	CASSFSPKGAKSNQPQHF
.	TRBV6-5	TRBJ2-1	CASSYGLGPYNEQFF
.	TRBV5-4	TRBJ2-7	CASSFPPGVEQYF
many	TRBV9	TRBJ2-5	CASSVVGGQETQYF
few	TRBV28	TRBJ2-7	CASRGSGTQYF
few	TRBV19	TRBJ2-1	CASSISRDSVNEQFF
.	TRBV11-3	TRBJ2-7	CASSLTGGEQYF
few	TRBV12-3/TRBV12-4	TRBJ2-7	CASSLGQNYEQYF
few	TRBV27	TRBJ2-3	CASSLWGQGGTDTQYF
.	TRBV11-1	TRBJ2-1	CASSPRQGGGNEQFF
few	TRBV6-5	TRBJ1-2	CASSYSASPNYGYTF
few	TRBV5-1	TRBJ2-1	CASSLPRYNEQFF
.	TRBV6-1	TRBJ2-3	CAGLKVGGTDTQYF
.	TRBV2	TRBJ2-7	CASTTNGYYEQYF
.	TRBV3-1	TRBJ1-1	CASSQVTGDTEAFF
.	TRBV28	TRBJ2-3	CASSFPLAGGRTDTQYF
.	TRBV6-6	TRBJ2-3	CASSPPTSGHTDTQYF
.	TRBV7-9	TRBJ2-7	CASSWGAGPGSYEQYF
.	TRBV7-8	TRBJ2-7	CASSSWAERGGYEQYF
.	TRBV27	TRBJ2-7	CASSQGTGGYYEQYF
.	TRBV4-1	TRBJ2-1	CASSQEASGLSSYNEQFF
few	TRBV2	TRBJ1-1	CASMVNGYRAFF
.	TRBV20-1	TRBJ2-7	CSVKGSSGSLLEQYF
.	TRBV7-2	TRBJ1-6	CASSSPISYNSPLHF
few	TRBV7-2	TRBJ2-1	CASSLSGYDEQFF
few	TRBV7-9	TRBJ1-2	CASSREGFLVGYTF
few	TRBV6-6	TRBJ1-1	CASSQGWGMNTEAFF